The rows below give T cell receptor beta chains drawn from one sample of a study of OX40 agonist ivuxolimab in advanced cancers. The method was immunoSEQ multiplex PCR; TCRdb's version includes in-frame clones alone and lacks a portion of them. The profile covers approximately 66,000 clones, with about 88% appearing a single time and approximately 1.3% taken by the ten largest. The sample in question was CD4+ or CD8+ T cells sorted from blood, obtained in a trial of the OX40 agonist ivuxolimab. Source of these receptors: an adult with an advanced solid tumor such as melanoma, head and neck, liver or kidney cancer. CDR3s include the opening cysteine and the closing phenylalanine or tryptophan. D genes are given only for firm matches. Size values are once, few and many counts, or a class for expanded clones, and some rows have none.

CDR3nt: TGTGCCAGCAGCTTGTTGTGGGGGAATTCACCCCTCCACTTT
CDR3aa: CASSLLWGNSPLHF
d_gene: -
abundance: -
j_gene: TRBJ1-6
v_gene: TRBV5-6

CDR3nt: TGTGCCAGCAGTGAACGGACCTCGGGTGGCGAGCAGTACTTC
CDR3aa: CASSERTSGGEQYF
d_gene: -
abundance: -
j_gene: TRBJ2-7
v_gene: TRBV6-1

CDR3nt: TGCGCCAGCAGCTTGGCTTCAAGTCCCCAAGAGACCCAGTACTTC
CDR3aa: CASSLASSPQETQYF
d_gene: -
abundance: -
j_gene: TRBJ2-5
v_gene: TRBV5-1

CDR3nt: TGTGCCAGCAGTGAAAGAGGGCCAGCTGGAAACACCATATATTTT
CDR3aa: CASSERGPAGNTIYF
d_gene: -
abundance: -
j_gene: TRBJ1-3
v_gene: TRBV6-1

CDR3nt: TGCGCCAGCAGTCACCCGGGACAGGGGGCTAATGAGCAGTTCTTC
CDR3aa: CASSHPGQGANEQFF
d_gene: TRBD1
abundance: -
j_gene: TRBJ2-1
v_gene: TRBV4-1

CDR3nt: TGTGCTAGTGGTTTGGTTCTGTTAGCGGGAGGAAGATATAGCAATCAGCCCCAGCATTTT
CDR3aa: CASGLVLLAGGRYSNQPQHF
d_gene: -
abundance: -
j_gene: TRBJ1-5
v_gene: TRBV12-5

CDR3nt: TGTGCCAGCGTGGCGGGGGCGAACACCGGGGAGCTGTTTTTT
CDR3aa: CASVAGANTGELFF
d_gene: TRBD2
abundance: -
j_gene: TRBJ2-2
v_gene: TRBV7-8

CDR3nt: TGTGCCAGCAGTGAAAAGTGGCCCCCAGGCCCTAATGAAAAACTGTTTTTT
CDR3aa: CASSEKWPPGPNEKLFF
d_gene: -
abundance: -
j_gene: TRBJ1-4
v_gene: TRBV6-1

CDR3nt: TGCGCCAGCAGCTTGCAGGGACTATCTGGTGAGACCCAGTACTTC
CDR3aa: CASSLQGLSGETQYF
d_gene: TRBD2
abundance: -
j_gene: TRBJ2-5
v_gene: TRBV5-1

CDR3nt: TGTGCCAGCTCATCCGACAGGGGCAATCAGCCCCAGCATTTT
CDR3aa: CASSSDRGNQPQHF
d_gene: TRBD1
abundance: -
j_gene: TRBJ1-5
v_gene: TRBV18

CDR3nt: TGCAGCGTTAAAACACCCTCCTCGGGAGGCATGATAGCTTTCTTT
CDR3aa: CSVKTPSSGGMIAFF
d_gene: -
abundance: -
j_gene: TRBJ1-1
v_gene: TRBV29-1

CDR3nt: TGCGCCAGCTCGGGGGGGCCTCAGAAGACCCAGTACTTC
CDR3aa: CASSGGPQKTQYF
d_gene: TRBD2
abundance: once
j_gene: TRBJ2-5
v_gene: TRBV5-1

CDR3nt: TGCGCCAGCAGCTTGGGGACAGCGAACACTGAAGCTTTCTTT
CDR3aa: CASSLGTANTEAFF
d_gene: -
abundance: few
j_gene: TRBJ1-1
v_gene: TRBV5-1

CDR3nt: TGTGCCAGCAGTTTATCGGGGGTTGGTAATGAAAAACTGTTTTTT
CDR3aa: CASSLSGVGNEKLFF
d_gene: -
abundance: -
j_gene: TRBJ1-4
v_gene: TRBV28

CDR3nt: TGTGCTAGTGGGCGGGAAACAGGGGCCGCTTTCTTT
CDR3aa: CASGRETGAAFF
d_gene: TRBD1
abundance: -
j_gene: TRBJ1-1
v_gene: TRBV12-5

CDR3nt: TGCGCCAGCAGCCAAGAGGGCGTAGAGACCCAGTACTTC
CDR3aa: CASSQEGVETQYF
d_gene: -
abundance: -
j_gene: TRBJ2-5
v_gene: TRBV4-1

CDR3nt: TGTGCCAGCAGCCCTGGATGGCTAGCGGGGGTACAAGAGACCCAGTACTTC
CDR3aa: CASSPGWLAGVQETQYF
d_gene: TRBD2
abundance: -
j_gene: TRBJ2-5
v_gene: TRBV14

CDR3nt: TGTGCCAGCAGTGGTTGGACAGGGACCAGCTACGAGCAGTACTTC
CDR3aa: CASSGWTGTSYEQYF
d_gene: TRBD1
abundance: -
j_gene: TRBJ2-7
v_gene: TRBV6-1

CDR3nt: TGTGCCAGCACCCGAGCCTACGAGCAGTACTTC
CDR3aa: CASTRAYEQYF
d_gene: -
abundance: -
j_gene: TRBJ2-7
v_gene: TRBV6-1